This T cell receptor beta chain came from a study of cytomegalovirus exposure and HLA in healthy donors. This clone counts as medium-sized by frequency. Its antigen is undetermined. The PCR ran on 60 Vbeta and 13 Jbeta primers. As handled by the study authors: In a later analysis, around 10 million of around 75 million unique beta chains occurred in at least two donors. Assay used: immunoSEQ multiplex PCR; TCRdb lists only in-frame clones, some missing. That table furnishes V, J and clone size, whereas the DNA furnished D and trimming. In total, the table holds roughly 40,000 clones. Germline CDR1 ENHRY, CDR2 SYGVKD. The CDR3 has 15 amino acids. V dropped 5 bases and J dropped 2; count of bases not matched to a gene: 2. Regarding donors, all were healthy bone marrow donors. General observations from the study: Another analysis was done later, and it associated approximately 17,000 TCR beta sequences with HLA alleles at 0.05 false discovery rate. Data from an earlier analysis indicated that most TCR beta V segments were productive either about 87% or about 30% of the time.

The sequence was obtained from a man aged 30 to 39 in good health and CMV-seronegative. Input material: PBMCs. The rearrangement links TRBV10-3 to TRBJ2-3, with 12 nucleotides matching TRBD2. CDR3 region: CAISTSGRSTDTQYF. The CDR3, as DNA: TGTGCCATCAGTACTAGCGGGAGGTCCACAGATACGCAGTATTTT.